A single T cell receptor (beta chain) is shown here with its context. These data are taken from a study of blood T cell repertoires in COVID-19. Unmatched junction bases numbered 9, after V lost 5 bases and J lost 7 bases. This CDR3 contains 15 residues. Germline assignment: CDR1 LNHDA and CDR2 SQIVND (reference sequence). In the authors' methods: Amplification from reference gene primers served as the basis for estimated nucleated cell counts. Measured with immunoSEQ multiplex PCR; TCRdb has only the in-frame clones, and not every one. D and trimming come from the DNA, and the V and J calls and clone size come from that table. Here the sample spans about 160,000 clones, around 84% being singletons.

The sequence derives from a man in his forties with acute or convalescent COVID-19. V gene TRBV19 combines with J gene TRBJ2-1; TRBD2 agrees at 9 bases. Specimen: peripheral blood. CDR3 region: CASSLGGGAGNEQFF. DNA for the CDR3: TGTGCCAGTAGTCTTGGCGGGGGGGCCGGGAATGAGCAGTTCTTC.